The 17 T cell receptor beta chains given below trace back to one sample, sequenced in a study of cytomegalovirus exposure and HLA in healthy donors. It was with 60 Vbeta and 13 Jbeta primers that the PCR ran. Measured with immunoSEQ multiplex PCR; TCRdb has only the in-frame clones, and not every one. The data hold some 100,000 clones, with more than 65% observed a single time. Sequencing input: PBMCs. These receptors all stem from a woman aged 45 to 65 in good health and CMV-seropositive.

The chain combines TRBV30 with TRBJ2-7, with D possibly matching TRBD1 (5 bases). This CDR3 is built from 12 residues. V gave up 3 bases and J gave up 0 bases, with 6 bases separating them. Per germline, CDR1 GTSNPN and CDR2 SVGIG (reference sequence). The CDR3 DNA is TGTGCCTGGAGAGGGGACTCCTACGAGCAGTACTTC. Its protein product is CAWRGDSYEQYF.

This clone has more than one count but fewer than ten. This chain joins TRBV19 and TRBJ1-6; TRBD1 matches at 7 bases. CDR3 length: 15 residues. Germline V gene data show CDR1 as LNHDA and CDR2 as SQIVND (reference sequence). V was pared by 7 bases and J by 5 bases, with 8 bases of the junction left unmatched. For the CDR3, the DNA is TGTGCCAGTACCCCGAGACAGGGAAATAATTCACCCCTCCACTTT. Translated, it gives CASTPRQGNNSPLHF.

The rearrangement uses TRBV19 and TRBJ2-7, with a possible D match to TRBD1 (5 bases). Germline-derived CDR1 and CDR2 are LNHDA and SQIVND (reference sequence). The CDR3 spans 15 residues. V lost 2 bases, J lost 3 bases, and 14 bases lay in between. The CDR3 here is CASSISGPPNYEQYF. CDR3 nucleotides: TGTGCCAGTAGTATATCAGGGCCACCCAACTACGAGCAGTACTTC.

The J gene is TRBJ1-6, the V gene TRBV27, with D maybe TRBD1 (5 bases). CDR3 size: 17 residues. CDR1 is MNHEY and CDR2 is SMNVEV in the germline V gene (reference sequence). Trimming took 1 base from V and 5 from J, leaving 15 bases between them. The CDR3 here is CASSLWSGGGNNSPLHF. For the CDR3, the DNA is TGTGCCAGCAGTTTATGGAGTGGGGGAGGAAATAATTCACCCCTCCACTTT.

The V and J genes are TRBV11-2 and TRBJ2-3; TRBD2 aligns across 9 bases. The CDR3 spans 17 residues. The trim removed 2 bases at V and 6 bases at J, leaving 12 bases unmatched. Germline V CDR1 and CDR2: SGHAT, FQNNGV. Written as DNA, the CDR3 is TGTGCCAGCAGCTTATTTTCTACTGCGGGGGGGGGCGATACGCAGTATTTT. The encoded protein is CASSLFSTAGGGDTQYF.

CDR3 sequence (DNA): TGTGCCAGCAGCCTCGAACCGGGACTAAAAAATGAGCAGTTCTTC. This translates into CASSLEPGLKNEQFF. The rearrangement uses TRBV7-3 and TRBJ2-1; 7 bases match TRBD2. This CDR3 comprises 15 residues. Germline CDR1 reads SGHTA; CDR2 reads FQGTGA. V shed 5 bases, J shed 7 bases, and the junction held 11 bases outside the gene matches.

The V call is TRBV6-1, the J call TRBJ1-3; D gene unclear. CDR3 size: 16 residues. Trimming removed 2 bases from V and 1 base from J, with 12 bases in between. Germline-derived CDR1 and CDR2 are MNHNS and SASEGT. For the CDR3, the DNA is TGTGCCAGCAGTGAAAATTCGCGCAAATCTGGAAACACCATATATTTT. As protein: CASSENSRKSGNTIYF.

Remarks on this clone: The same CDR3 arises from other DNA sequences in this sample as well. CDR3 sequence: CASSPPTSGGGNEQFF. CDR3 coding DNA: TGTGCCAGCAGCCCTCCGACTAGCGGGGGTGGCAATGAGCAGTTCTTC. This chain connects TRBV7-9 to TRBJ2-1; the match to TRBD2 covers 12 bases. CDR3 length: 16 residues. V was clipped by 5 bases and J by 6 bases; unmatched bases: 8. CDR1 and CDR2 (germline): SEHNR, FQNEAQ (reference sequence).

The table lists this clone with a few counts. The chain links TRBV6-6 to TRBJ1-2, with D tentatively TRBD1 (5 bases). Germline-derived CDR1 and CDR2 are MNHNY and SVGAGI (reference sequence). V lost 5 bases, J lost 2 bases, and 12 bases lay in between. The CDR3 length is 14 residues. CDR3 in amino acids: CASSPGTENYGYTF. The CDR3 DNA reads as TGTGCCAGCAGTCCCGGGACTGAGAACTATGGCTACACCTTC.

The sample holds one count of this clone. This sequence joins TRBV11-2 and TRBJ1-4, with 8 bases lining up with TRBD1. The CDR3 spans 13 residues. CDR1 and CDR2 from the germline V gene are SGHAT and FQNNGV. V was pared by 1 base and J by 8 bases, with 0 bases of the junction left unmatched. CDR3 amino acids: CASSLGQGEKLFF. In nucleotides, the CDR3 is TGTGCCAGCAGCTTAGGACAGGGGGAAAAACTGTTTTTT.

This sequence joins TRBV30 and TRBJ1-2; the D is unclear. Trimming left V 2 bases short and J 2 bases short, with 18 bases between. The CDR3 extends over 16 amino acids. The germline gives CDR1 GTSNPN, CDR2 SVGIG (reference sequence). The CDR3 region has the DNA TGTGCCTGGAGTCCTCTCCTTGGGCTATCGAACTATGGCTACACCTTC. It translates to CAWSPLLGLSNYGYTF.

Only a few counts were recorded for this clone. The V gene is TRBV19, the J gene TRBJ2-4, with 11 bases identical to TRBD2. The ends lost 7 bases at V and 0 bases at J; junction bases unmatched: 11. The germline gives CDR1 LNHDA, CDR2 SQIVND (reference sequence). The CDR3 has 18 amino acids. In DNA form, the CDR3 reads TGTGCCAGTAAGCGGCTAGCGGGAGGCGGGATAGCCAAAAACATTCAGTACTTC. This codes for CASKRLAGGGIAKNIQYF.

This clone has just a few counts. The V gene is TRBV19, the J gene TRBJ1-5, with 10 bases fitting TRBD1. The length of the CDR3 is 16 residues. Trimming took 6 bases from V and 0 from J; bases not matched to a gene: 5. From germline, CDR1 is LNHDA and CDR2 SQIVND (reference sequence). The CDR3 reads CASRGQGIGSNQPQHF. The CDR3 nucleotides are TGTGCCAGTAGGGGACAGGGGATCGGTAGCAATCAGCCCCAGCATTTT.

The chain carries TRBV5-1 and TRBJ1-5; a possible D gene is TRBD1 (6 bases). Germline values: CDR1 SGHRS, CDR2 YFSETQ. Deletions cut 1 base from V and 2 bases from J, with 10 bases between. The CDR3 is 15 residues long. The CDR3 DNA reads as TGCGCCAGCAGCTTGAGATCAGGGGGCAATCAGCCCCAGCATTTT. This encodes CASSLRSGGNQPQHF.

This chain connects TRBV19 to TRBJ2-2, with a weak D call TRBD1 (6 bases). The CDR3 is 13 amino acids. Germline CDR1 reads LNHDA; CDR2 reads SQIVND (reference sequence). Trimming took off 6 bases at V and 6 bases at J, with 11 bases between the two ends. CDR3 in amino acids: CASRLGGPGELFF. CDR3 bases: TGTGCCAGTAGGTTAGGGGGACCCGGGGAGCTGTTTTTT.

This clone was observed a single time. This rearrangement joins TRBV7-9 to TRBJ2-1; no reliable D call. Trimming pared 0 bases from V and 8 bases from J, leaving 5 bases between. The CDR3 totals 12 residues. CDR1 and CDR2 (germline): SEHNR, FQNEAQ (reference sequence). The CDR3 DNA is TGTGCCAGCAGCTTAGCGGGCTATGAGCAGTTCTTC. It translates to CASSLAGYEQFF. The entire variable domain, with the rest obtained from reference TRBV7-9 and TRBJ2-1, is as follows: DTGVSQNPRHKITKRGQNVTFRCDPISEHNRLYWYRQTLGQGPEFLTYFQNEAQLEKSRLLSDRFSAERPKGSFSTLEIQRTEQGDSAMYLCASSLAGYEQFFGPGTRLTVL.

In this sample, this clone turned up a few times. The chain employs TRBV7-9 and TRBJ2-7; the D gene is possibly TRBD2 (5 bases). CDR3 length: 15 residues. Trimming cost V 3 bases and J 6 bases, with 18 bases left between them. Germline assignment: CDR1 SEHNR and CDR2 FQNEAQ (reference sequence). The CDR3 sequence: CASSLGFRDLGEQYF. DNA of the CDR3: TGTGCCAGCAGCTTGGGCTTTCGGGATTTGGGCGAGCAGTACTTC.